This TCR beta chain stems from a study of shared clonotypes between healthy human individuals. Study-level information: CD4 naive cells filled three plates per donor, CD4 memory three, CD8 naive two and CD8 memory one.

CDR3 size: 15 residues. Germline V gene sequence: CDR1 SGHVS, CDR2 FQNEAQ. Unmatched junction bases numbered 5, after V lost 4 bases and J lost 3 bases. Each sorted subset replicate got 200 ng genomic DNA, tens of thousands of genomes. Produced via immunoSEQ multiplex PCR; TCRdb's table is partial and in-frame only. The repertoire holds 550,000 to 850,000 clones, with 72% as singletons. The clonotype originates from a woman under 40 in good health. This chain joins TRBV7-8 and TRBJ2-1; 8 positions match TRBD2. Sequences were obtained from memory CD4+ T cells sorted from blood. Subset given: CD45RA-negative fraction. The CDR3 loop reads CASSSSGGSYNEQFF. CDR3 coding DNA: TGTGCCAGCAGCTCGAGCGGGGGAAGCTACAATGAGCAGTTCTTC.